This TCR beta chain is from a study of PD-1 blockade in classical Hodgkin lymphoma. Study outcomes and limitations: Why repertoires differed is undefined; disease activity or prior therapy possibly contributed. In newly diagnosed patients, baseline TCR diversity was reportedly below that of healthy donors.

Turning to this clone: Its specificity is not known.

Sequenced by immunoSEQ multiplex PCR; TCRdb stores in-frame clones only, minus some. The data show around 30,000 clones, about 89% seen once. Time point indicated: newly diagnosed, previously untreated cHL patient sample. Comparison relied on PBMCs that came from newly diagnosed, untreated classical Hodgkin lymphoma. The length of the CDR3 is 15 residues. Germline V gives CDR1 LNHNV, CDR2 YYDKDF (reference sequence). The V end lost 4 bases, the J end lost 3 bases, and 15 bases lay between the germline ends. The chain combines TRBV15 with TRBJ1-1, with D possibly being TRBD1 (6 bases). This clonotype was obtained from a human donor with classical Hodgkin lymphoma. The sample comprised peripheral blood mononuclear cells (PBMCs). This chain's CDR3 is CATSINRVRHTEAFF. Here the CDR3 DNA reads TGTGCCACCAGCATCAACAGGGTCAGGCACACTGAAGCTTTCTTT.